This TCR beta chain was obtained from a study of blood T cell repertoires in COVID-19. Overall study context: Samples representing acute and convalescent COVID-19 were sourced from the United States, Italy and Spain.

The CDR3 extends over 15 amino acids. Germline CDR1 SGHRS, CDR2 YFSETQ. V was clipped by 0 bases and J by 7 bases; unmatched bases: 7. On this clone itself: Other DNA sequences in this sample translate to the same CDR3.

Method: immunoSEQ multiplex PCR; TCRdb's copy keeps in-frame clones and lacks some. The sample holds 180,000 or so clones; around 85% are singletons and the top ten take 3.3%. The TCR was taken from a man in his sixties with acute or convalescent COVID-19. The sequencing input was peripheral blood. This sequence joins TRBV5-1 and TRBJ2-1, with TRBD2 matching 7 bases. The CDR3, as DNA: TGCGCCAGCAGCTTGGGCCAGCGGGAAAGGAATGAGCAGTTCTTC. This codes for CASSLGQRERNEQFF.